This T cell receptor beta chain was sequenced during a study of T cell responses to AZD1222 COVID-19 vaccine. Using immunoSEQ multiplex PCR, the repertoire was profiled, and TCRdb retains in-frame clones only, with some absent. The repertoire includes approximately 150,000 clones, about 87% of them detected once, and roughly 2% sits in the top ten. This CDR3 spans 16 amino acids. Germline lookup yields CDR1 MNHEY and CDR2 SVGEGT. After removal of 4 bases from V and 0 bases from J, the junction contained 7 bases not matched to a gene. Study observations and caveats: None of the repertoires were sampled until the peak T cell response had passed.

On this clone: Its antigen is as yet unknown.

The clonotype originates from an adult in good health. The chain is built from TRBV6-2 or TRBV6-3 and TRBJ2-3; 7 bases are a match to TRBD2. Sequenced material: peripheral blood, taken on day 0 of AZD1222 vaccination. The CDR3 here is CASSWDSGPSTDTQYF. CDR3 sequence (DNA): TGTGCCAGCAGTTGGGATAGCGGGCCAAGCACAGATACGCAGTATTTT.